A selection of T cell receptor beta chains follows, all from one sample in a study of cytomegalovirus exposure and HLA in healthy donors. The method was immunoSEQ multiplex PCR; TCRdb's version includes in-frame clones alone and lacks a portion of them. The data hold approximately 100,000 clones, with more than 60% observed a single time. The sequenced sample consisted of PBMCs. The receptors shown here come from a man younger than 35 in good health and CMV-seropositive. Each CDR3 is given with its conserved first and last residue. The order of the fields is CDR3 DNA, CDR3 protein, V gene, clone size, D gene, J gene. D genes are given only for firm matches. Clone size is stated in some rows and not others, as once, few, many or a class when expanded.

DNA: TGCGCCAGCAGCCCCAACCTTAGCGGGGGATACTTAACAGATACGCAGTATTTT; CDR3: CASSPNLSGGYLTDTQYF; V: TRBV5-1; size: NA; D: TRBD2; J: TRBJ2-3
DNA: TGTGCCAGCAGCCCCCCGGACAGGGCGGACTATGGCTACACCTTC; CDR3: CASSPPDRADYGYTF; V: TRBV7-9; size: few; D: TRBD1; J: TRBJ1-2
DNA: TGTGCCTGGAGCCGGGACTTCTCGAATGAAAAACTGTTTTTT; CDR3: CAWSRDFSNEKLFF; V: TRBV30; size: NA; D: NA; J: TRBJ1-4
DNA: TGTGCCAGCAGAGGGGGAGATTATAATTCACCCCTCCACTTT; CDR3: CASRGGDYNSPLHF; V: TRBV6-6; size: NA; D: NA; J: TRBJ1-6
DNA: TGTGCCTTACAGCGGGGGGACTACAATGAGCAGTTCTTC; CDR3: CALQRGDYNEQFF; V: TRBV30; size: NA; D: TRBD2; J: TRBJ2-1
DNA: TGCGCCAGCAGCTTGGACGGGGGGTCTGGCTATGGCTACACCTTC; CDR3: CASSLDGGSGYGYTF; V: TRBV5-1; size: NA; D: NA; J: TRBJ1-2
DNA: TGTGCCAGCACCCAAGGATTTCTAGCGGGGGGGCATGGATCCCAAAATGAGCAGTTCTTC; CDR3: CASTQGFLAGGHGSQNEQFF; V: TRBV2; size: NA; D: TRBD2; J: TRBJ2-1
DNA: TGTGCCAGCAGCCAAGGCCACGGGACTTCGAACACTGAAGCTTTCTTT; CDR3: CASSQGHGTSNTEAFF; V: TRBV4-2; size: NA; D: NA; J: TRBJ1-1
DNA: TGTGCCAGTAGTGACCCCGGACAGGGCCGCTCTGGGGCCAACGTCCTGACTTTC; CDR3: CASSDPGQGRSGANVLTF; V: TRBV19; size: NA; D: TRBD1; J: TRBJ2-6
DNA: TGCAGCATCCAGACAGGTGCGAATTCACCCCTCCACTTT; CDR3: CSIQTGANSPLHF; V: TRBV29-1; size: NA; D: NA; J: TRBJ1-6
DNA: TGTGCCAGCAGAAACCGGGGTGGCAATCAGCCCCAGCATTTT; CDR3: CASRNRGGNQPQHF; V: TRBV6-1; size: NA; D: NA; J: TRBJ1-5
DNA: TGTGCCAGCAGCGTAGTGGGACAGGGCTTTCCCCGCACCGGGGAGCTGTTTTTT; CDR3: CASSVVGQGFPRTGELFF; V: TRBV9; size: NA; D: TRBD1; J: TRBJ2-2
DNA: TGTGCCAGCAGCCTAGCCACAGGGGGAGAAAAACTGTTTTTT; CDR3: CASSLATGGEKLFF; V: TRBV7-8; size: NA; D: TRBD1; J: TRBJ1-4
DNA: TGTGCCACCAGCAGAGCCGTGGCACCCCCCTACGAGCAGTACTTC; CDR3: CATSRAVAPPYEQYF; V: TRBV15; size: NA; D: NA; J: TRBJ2-7
DNA: TGTGCCAGCAGTTTTGGGACAGGGGGTGTAGCAGATACGCAGTATTTT; CDR3: CASSFGTGGVADTQYF; V: TRBV27; size: NA; D: TRBD1; J: TRBJ2-3
DNA: TGTGCCAGCTCACCCTGGAGAGGTCGGGAGCAGTTCTTC; CDR3: CASSPWRGREQFF; V: TRBV18; size: NA; D: NA; J: TRBJ2-1
DNA: TGTGCCAGTTTACTAGCGGGGGGCACAGATACGCAGTATTTT; CDR3: CASLLAGGTDTQYF; V: TRBV6-1; size: NA; D: TRBD2; J: TRBJ2-3
DNA: TGTGCCAGCAGTCCGCCGGGGGGCAATGAGCAGTTCTTC; CDR3: CASSPPGGNEQFF; V: TRBV27; size: NA; D: TRBD2; J: TRBJ2-1
DNA: TGCGCCAGCAGCTTGGATCAGGTCACAGATACGCAGTATTTT; CDR3: CASSLDQVTDTQYF; V: TRBV5-1; size: NA; D: NA; J: TRBJ2-3
DNA: TGTGCCAGCCAGGAAACAGGGGGTATCATTGAAGCTTTCTTT; CDR3: CASQETGGIIEAFF; V: TRBV2; size: NA; D: TRBD1; J: TRBJ1-1
DNA: TGTGCCAGCAGTCCCACACCCGGACAGGGAGACTATGGCTACACCTTC; CDR3: CASSPTPGQGDYGYTF; V: TRBV28; size: few; D: TRBD1; J: TRBJ1-2
DNA: TGTGCCAGCAGCTTGTCACTCGAAGAGACCCAGTACTTC; CDR3: CASSLSLEETQYF; V: TRBV5-6; size: NA; D: NA; J: TRBJ2-5
DNA: TGCGCCAGCAGCCAACTAAAGACTAGCGGGGGTGGGAACATTCAGTACTTC; CDR3: CASSQLKTSGGGNIQYF; V: TRBV4-1; size: few; D: TRBD2; J: TRBJ2-4
DNA: TGTGCCAGCAGCTTAGCCAGATTTAACAATGAGCAGTTCTTC; CDR3: CASSLARFNNEQFF; V: TRBV7-8; size: NA; D: NA; J: TRBJ2-1
DNA: TGTGCCAGCAGTGAATCGGGTTTCGGTGAGCAGTTCTTC; CDR3: CASSESGFGEQFF; V: TRBV6-1; size: few; D: NA; J: TRBJ2-1
DNA: TGTGCCAGCAGGGGAGAAGCAACTAATGAAAAACTGTTTTTT; CDR3: CASRGEATNEKLFF; V: TRBV6-4; size: NA; D: NA; J: TRBJ1-4
DNA: TGTGCCAGCAGGGCATCCGGGACAGGAAATTCACCCCTCCACTTT; CDR3: CASRASGTGNSPLHF; V: TRBV2; size: NA; D: TRBD1; J: TRBJ1-6
DNA: TGTGCAGAACAACAGGTTGATAATTCACCCCTCCACTTT; CDR3: CAEQQVDNSPLHF; V: TRBV30; size: NA; D: NA; J: TRBJ1-6
DNA: TGTGCCAGCAGTTACGGCCTACAGGGGAACACTGAAGCTTTCTTT; CDR3: CASSYGLQGNTEAFF; V: TRBV6-6; size: NA; D: NA; J: TRBJ1-1
DNA: TGTGCCAGCAGTGCAGGGACAGTCTACGAGCAGTACTTC; CDR3: CASSAGTVYEQYF; V: TRBV6-1; size: NA; D: TRBD1; J: TRBJ2-7
DNA: TGTGCCAGCAGCTTGGGAGGCAAAGGGGAGCTGTTTTTT; CDR3: CASSLGGKGELFF; V: TRBV5-4; size: NA; D: NA; J: TRBJ2-2
DNA: TGTGCCAGCAGTCCCGGCGGGGGGTTCTATGGCTACACCTTC; CDR3: CASSPGGGFYGYTF; V: TRBV27; size: once; D: NA; J: TRBJ1-2
DNA: TGTGCCAGCAGCGTCGACAGCGCTAGCTCCTACGAGCAGTACTTC; CDR3: CASSVDSASSYEQYF; V: TRBV6-1; size: NA; D: NA; J: TRBJ2-7
DNA: TGCAGCGTTGAATTGGACAGCCCCTACGAGCAGTACTTC; CDR3: CSVELDSPYEQYF; V: TRBV29-1; size: once; D: NA; J: TRBJ2-7
DNA: TGTGCCAGCAGTTTAGCGGGGGCTGGGGCCAACGTCCTGACTTTC; CDR3: CASSLAGAGANVLTF; V: TRBV11-2; size: NA; D: TRBD2; J: TRBJ2-6
DNA: TGTGCCTGGAGCGATACAGGGGGAATGGTCAGAGCTTTCTTT; CDR3: CAWSDTGGMVRAFF; V: TRBV30; size: NA; D: TRBD1; J: TRBJ1-1
DNA: TGTGCCAGCAGAACCGGACAGGGCTCAGTCGGCTACACCTTC; CDR3: CASRTGQGSVGYTF; V: TRBV6-5; size: NA; D: TRBD1; J: TRBJ1-2
DNA: TGTGCCAGCGCGAGAGGGCGGGGGAACTCCTACGAGCAGTACTTC; CDR3: CASARGRGNSYEQYF; V: TRBV13; size: NA; D: TRBD2; J: TRBJ2-7